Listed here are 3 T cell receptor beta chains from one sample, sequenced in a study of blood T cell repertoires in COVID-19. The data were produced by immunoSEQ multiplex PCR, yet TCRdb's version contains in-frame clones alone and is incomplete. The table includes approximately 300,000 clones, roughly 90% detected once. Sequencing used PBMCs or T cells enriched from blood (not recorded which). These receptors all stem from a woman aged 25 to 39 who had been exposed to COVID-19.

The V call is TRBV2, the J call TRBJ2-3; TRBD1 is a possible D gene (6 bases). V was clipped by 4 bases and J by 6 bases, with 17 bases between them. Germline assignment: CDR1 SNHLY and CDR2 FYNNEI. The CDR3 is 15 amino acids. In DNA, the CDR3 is TGTGCCAGCAGTGTCCAGGGGTCCCCGAGCGATACGCAGTATTTT. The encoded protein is CASSVQGSPSDTQYF.

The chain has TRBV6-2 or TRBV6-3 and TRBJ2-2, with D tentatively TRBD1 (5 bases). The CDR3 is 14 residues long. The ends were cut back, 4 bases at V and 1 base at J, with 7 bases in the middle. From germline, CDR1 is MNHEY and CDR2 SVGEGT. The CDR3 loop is CASSSTENTGELFF. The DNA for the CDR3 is TGTGCCAGCAGTTCGACAGAGAACACCGGGGAGCTGTTTTTT.

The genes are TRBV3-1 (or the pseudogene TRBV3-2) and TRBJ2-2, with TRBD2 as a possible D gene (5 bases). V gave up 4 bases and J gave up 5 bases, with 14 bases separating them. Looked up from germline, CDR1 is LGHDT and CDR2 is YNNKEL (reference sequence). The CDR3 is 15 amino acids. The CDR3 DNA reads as TGTGCCAGCAGCCCCGGGAAGTCGAGAACCGGGGAGCTGTTTTTT. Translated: CASSPGKSRTGELFF.